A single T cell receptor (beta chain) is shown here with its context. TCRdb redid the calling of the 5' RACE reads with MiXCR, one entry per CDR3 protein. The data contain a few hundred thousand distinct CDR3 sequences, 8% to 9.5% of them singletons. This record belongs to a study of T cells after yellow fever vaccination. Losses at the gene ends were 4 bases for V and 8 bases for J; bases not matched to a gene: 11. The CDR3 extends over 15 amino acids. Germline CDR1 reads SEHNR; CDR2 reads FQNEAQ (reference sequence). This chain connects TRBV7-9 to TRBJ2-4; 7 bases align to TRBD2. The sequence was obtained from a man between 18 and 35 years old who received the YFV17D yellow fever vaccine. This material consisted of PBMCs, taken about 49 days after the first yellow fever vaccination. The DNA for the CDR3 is TGTGCCAGCAGCTCCCAAGAGACTAGCTTTTACATTCAGTACTTC. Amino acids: CASSSQETSFYIQYF.